Following are 30 T cell receptor beta chains from one sample sequenced in a study of blood T cell repertoires in COVID-19. Profiled with immunoSEQ multiplex PCR; TCRdb holds only in-frame clones, not every one. This table holds around 390,000 clones, around nine tenths found once. Sequencing was carried out using PBMCs or T cells enriched from blood (not recorded which). The origin of the receptors is a woman in her forties or fifties who had recovered from COVID-19.

V is TRBV6-5 and J is TRBJ2-2; 7 nucleotides agree with TRBD1. V shed 10 bases and J 2 bases; nucleotides not matched to a gene: 10. The CDR3 length is 15 residues. Germline CDR1 is MNHEY and CDR2 is SVGAGI. The CDR3 loop reads CATTRGQTNTGELFF. The CDR3 DNA sequence: TGTGCCACTACGAGGGGGCAGACAAACACCGGGGAGCTGTTTTTT.

This rearrangement joins TRBV18 to TRBJ1-6, with a weak D call TRBD1 (5 bases). In germline, CDR1 is KGHSH, CDR2 LQKENI. This CDR3 is built from 12 residues. Between the trimmed V and J ends, which lost 3 bases and 9 bases, there was a span of 6 bases. The CDR3 region has the DNA TGTGCCAGCTCACCGGGACTTTCACCCCTCCACTTT. Protein product: CASSPGLSPLHF. Full variable domain (missing parts from reference TRBV18 and TRBJ1-6): NAGVMQNPRHLVRRRGQEARLRCSPMKGHSHVYWYRQLPEEGLKFMVYLQKENIIDESGMPKERFSAEFPKEGPSILRIQQVVRGDSAAYFCASSPGLSPLHFGNGTRLTVT.

V is TRBV6-5 and J is TRBJ2-6; perhaps TRBD1 as D (6 bases). Trimming removed 10 bases at V and 1 base at J, with 11 bases between. The CDR3 extends over 14 amino acids. Looked up from germline, CDR1 is MNHEY and CDR2 is SVGAGI. The CDR3 is CATQQGSGANVLTF. CDR3 DNA: TGTGCCACACAACAGGGATCTGGGGCCAACGTCCTGACTTTC.

This clone showed up just once. J is TRBJ2-7 and V is TRBV5-6; 7 bases are a match to TRBD2. CDR3 size: 15 residues. In germline, CDR1 is SGHDT, CDR2 YYEEEE. With V trimmed by 3 bases and J by 2 bases, 8 bases remained unmatched. Here the CDR3 reads CASSWRGGNTYEQYF. In DNA form, the CDR3 reads TGTGCCAGCAGCTGGAGGGGAGGGAACACCTACGAGCAGTACTTC.

This chain connects TRBV12-3 or TRBV12-4 to TRBJ1-1; 7 nucleotides match TRBD1. The CDR3 is made up of 13 amino acids. After removal of 6 bases from V and 1 base from J, the junction contained 2 bases not matched to a gene. CDR3 amino acids: CASSQGGNTEAFF. CDR3 coding DNA: TGTGCCAGCAGCCAGGGGGGGAACACTGAAGCTTTCTTT.

This clone has a single count. V is TRBV9 and J is TRBJ2-1; no reliable D call. The germline V gene encodes CDR1 SGDLS and CDR2 YYNGEE. The CDR3 spans 12 residues. V was cut by 3 bases and J by 9 bases, with 10 bases left in between. CDR3 protein: CASSDYTAEQFF. In DNA, the CDR3 is TGTGCCAGCAGCGATTATACTGCTGAGCAGTTCTTC.

The chain links TRBV29-1 to TRBJ1-4; D remains ambiguous. The CDR3 runs 13 residues. Germline CDR1 and CDR2: SQVTM and ANQGSEA. Between the trimmed V and J ends, which lost 4 bases and 7 bases, there was a span of 13 bases. The CDR3 nucleotides read TGCAGCGTTGGCAGCCCCGGCGGTGAAAAACTGTTTTTT. Translated, it gives CSVGSPGGEKLFF.

This chain uses TRBV7-6 with TRBJ2-2, with 9 positions matching TRBD1. V shed 4 bases, J shed 4 bases, and the junction held 10 bases outside the gene matches. The germline V gene encodes CDR1 SGHVS and CDR2 FNYEAQ. The length of the CDR3 is 17 residues. CDR3: CASSSLDWTGVTGELFF. In DNA, the CDR3 is TGTGCCAGCAGCTCCCTAGACTGGACAGGGGTCACCGGGGAGCTGTTTTTT.

The chain uses TRBV9 and TRBJ2-2, with D tentatively TRBD1 (6 bases). Germline CDR1 and CDR2: SGDLS and YYNGEE. V lost 5 bases to trimming and J lost 4 bases, with 18 bases between them. The CDR3 covers 16 residues. CDR3 sequence reads: CASRTGGDAGTGELFF. The CDR3, as DNA: TGTGCCAGCAGGACAGGTGGGGACGCCGGCACCGGGGAGCTGTTTTTT.

J is TRBJ2-2 and V is TRBV3-1 (or the pseudogene TRBV3-2); D perhaps matches TRBD1 (7 bases). Deletions cut 3 bases from V and 4 bases from J, with 15 bases between. The CDR3 has 16 residues. Germline values: CDR1 LGHDT, CDR2 YNNKEL (reference sequence). The CDR3 DNA reads TGTGCCAGCAGCCAGAGGTCAGGGGGGAGCACCGGGGAGCTGTTTTTT. Translated, it gives CASSQRSGGSTGELFF.

This chain uses TRBV19 with TRBJ2-5, with TRBD1 as a possible D gene (7 bases). Germline CDR1 reads LNHDA; CDR2 reads SQIVND (reference sequence). The CDR3 consists of 16 residues. Trimming shortened V by 6 bases and J by 1 base, and 18 bases separated the two germline ends. In DNA, the CDR3 is TGTGCCAGTAGCTATCAGACAGGGAGGTCCCAAGAGACCCAGTACTTC. This gives the protein CASSYQTGRSQETQYF.

The V call is TRBV7-2, the J call TRBJ2-3, with D possibly being TRBD1 (5 bases). Trimming shortened V by 0 bases and J by 7 bases, and 11 bases separated the two germline ends. CDR1 and CDR2 from the germline V gene are SGHTA and FQGNSA. This CDR3 is 14 amino acids long. The CDR3 protein is CASSLANRLHTQYF. The DNA for the CDR3 is TGTGCCAGCAGCTTAGCCAACAGGCTCCATACGCAGTATTTT.

The V gene is TRBV2, the J gene TRBJ2-3; 7 nucleotides agree with TRBD1. V was pared by 6 bases and J by 10 bases, with 4 bases of the junction left unmatched. The CDR3 is 11 residues long. Germline assignment: CDR1 SNHLY and CDR2 FYNNEI. CDR3 DNA: TGTGCCAGCAGAGGACAGGTTGCGCAGTATTTT. Translating it yields CASRGQVAQYF.

This clone has just a few counts. The chain links TRBV19 to TRBJ1-6; no clear D. The V end lost 5 bases, the J end lost 13 bases, and 21 bases lay between the germline ends. Germline V CDR1 and CDR2: LNHDA, SQIVND (reference sequence). This CDR3 is built from 15 residues. CDR3 amino acids: CASSRSGETTGPLHF. The DNA of the CDR3 is TGTGCCAGTAGTCGATCCGGGGAAACTACCGGCCCCCTCCACTTT.

About this clone itself: The sample contains more than one DNA sequence encoding this CDR3. J is TRBJ2-7 and V is TRBV28; no definite D call. Germline V lookup: CDR1 MDHEN, CDR2 SYDVKM. V was trimmed by 6 bases and J by 1 base, leaving 4 bases between them. The CDR3 loop spans 11 amino acids. The CDR3 DNA is TGTGCCAGCAGCAGATCCTACGAGCAGTACTTC. Translation gives CASSRSYEQYF.

The CDR3 DNA reads TGTGCCAGCAGCTCCACTAGCGGGGGGGCCCTGGAGACCCAGTACTTC. Encoded protein: CASSSTSGGALETQYF. The chain uses TRBV7-8 and TRBJ2-5; 13 nucleotides match TRBD2. The germline V gene has CDR1 SGHVS and CDR2 FQNEAQ. V was clipped by 4 bases and J by 5 bases; unmatched bases: 7. CDR3 length: 16 amino acids.

This sequence joins TRBV9 and TRBJ2-7, with 7 bases identical to TRBD2. The CDR3 length is 15 residues. The J segment lost 6 bases and the V segment lost 4 bases, leaving 13 bases of the junction unmatched. Germline lookup yields CDR1 SGDLS and CDR2 YYNGEE. CDR3 amino acids: CASSPRGDFLIEQYF. The CDR3 DNA is TGTGCCAGCAGCCCTCGGGGGGACTTCCTGATCGAGCAGTACTTC.

The chain combines TRBV4-1 with TRBJ1-2; D call uncertain. Trimming pared 5 bases from V and 2 bases from J, leaving 12 bases between. The CDR3 totals 14 residues. Germline V lookup: CDR1 MGHRA, CDR2 YSYEKL. The CDR3 DNA sequence: TGCGCCAGCAGCGCCCAGTATACAAACTATGGCTACACCTTC. It encodes CASSAQYTNYGYTF.

The chain couples TRBV18 to TRBJ1-1; unclear D gene. The CDR3 length is 15 residues. Germline V gives CDR1 KGHSH, CDR2 LQKENI. Trimming cost V 3 bases and J 1 base, with 12 bases left between them. The CDR3 DNA sequence: TGTGCCAGCTCACCCTTTGGAGGAGGGAACACTGAAGCTTTCTTT. Its translation is CASSPFGGGNTEAFF. The full variable domain, completed using reference TRBV18 and TRBJ1-1, is NAGVMQNPRHLVRRRGQEARLRCSPMKGHSHVYWYRQLPEEGLKFMVYLQKENIIDESGMPKERFSAEFPKEGPSILRIQQVVRGDSAAYFCASSPFGGGNTEAFFGQGTRLTVV.

The J gene is TRBJ2-1, the V gene TRBV12-3 or TRBV12-4, with 8 positions matching TRBD1. V lost 6 bases, J lost 5 bases, and 3 bases stayed unmatched. This CDR3 is built from 13 residues. The CDR3 nucleotides are TGTGCCAGCAGCTACAGGGGGGACAATGAGCAGTTCTTC. Translated: CASSYRGDNEQFF.

This chain joins TRBV19 and TRBJ2-7; a weak D match, TRBD2 (6 bases). Per the germline V gene, CDR1 is LNHDA and CDR2 is SQIVND (reference sequence). The CDR3 length is 14 residues. The germline V and J ends were trimmed by 1 base and 1 base, with 8 bases remaining between them. In nucleotides, the CDR3 is TGTGCCAGTAGTATAGGCGGGATTTCCTACGAGCAGTACTTC. It translates to CASSIGGISYEQYF.

In its sample, this clone was seen once. The CDR3 spells CASPRSDRTYEQYF. The CDR3 DNA follows: TGTGCCTCTCCGCGGTCCGACAGAACCTACGAGCAGTACTTC. The chain combines TRBV30 with TRBJ2-7; weak D call: TRBD1 (5 bases). V lost 7 bases to trimming and J lost 2 bases, with 18 bases between them. The germline V gene has CDR1 GTSNPN and CDR2 SVGIG (reference sequence). This CDR3 has 14 amino acids.

The chain is built from TRBV29-1 and TRBJ1-2, with TRBD1 matching over 7 bases. This CDR3 spans 15 amino acids. V lost 4 bases, J lost 0 bases, and 8 bases stayed unmatched. CDR1 is SQVTM, CDR2 ANQGSEA, per germline. The CDR3 here is CSVALGDRPNYGYTF. CDR3 bases: TGCAGCGTTGCTCTTGGGGACAGACCTAACTATGGCTACACCTTC.

The rearrangement joins TRBV6-5 to TRBJ1-5; no clear D. Germline assignment: CDR1 MNHEY and CDR2 SVGAGI. V gave up 6 bases and J gave up 6 bases, with 18 bases separating them. This CDR3 region has 15 residues. CDR3 nucleotide sequence: TGTGCCAGCAGGCCACGAGGCGGGTTGAGTCAGCCCCAGCATTTT. Residues: CASRPRGGLSQPQHF.

The V gene is TRBV12-3 or TRBV12-4, the J gene TRBJ1-2, with D perhaps TRBD1 (6 bases). V gave up 5 bases and J gave up 9 bases, with 16 bases separating them. The CDR3 extends over 13 amino acids. CDR3 in DNA: TGTGCCAGCAGTCCCCGGGACACCCAAAGCTACACCTTC. Residues: CASSPRDTQSYTF.

The rearrangement joins TRBV6-5 to TRBJ1-1; unclear D gene. Germline assignment: CDR1 MNHEY and CDR2 SVGAGI. The CDR3 runs 12 residues. Trimming stripped 6 bases from V and 7 bases from J, with 12 bases between. The CDR3: CASRRRGGEAFF. CDR3 DNA: TGTGCCAGCAGGCGACGGGGTGGTGAAGCTTTCTTT.

V gene TRBV15 combines with J gene TRBJ1-3, with D hard to call. Germline V lookup: CDR1 LNHNV, CDR2 YYDKDF (reference sequence). V was clipped by 4 bases and J by 0 bases, with 10 bases between them. The CDR3 runs to 15 residues. CDR3: CATSNNARSGNTIYF. In DNA, the CDR3 is TGTGCCACCAGCAACAACGCACGCTCTGGAAACACCATATATTTT. The full variable domain, rest sourced from reference TRBV15 and TRBJ1-3, is DAMVIQNPRYQVTQFGKPVTLSCSQTLNHNVMYWYQQKSSQAPKLLFHYYDKDFNNEADTPDNFQSRRPNTSFCFLDIRSPGLGDTAMYLCATSNNARSGNTIYFGEGSWLTVV.

This chain connects TRBV19 to TRBJ2-7, with 12 bases matching TRBD1. The CDR3 runs to 15 residues. Trimming removed 1 base from V and 6 bases from J; junction bases left unmatched: 4. Germline V gene data show CDR1 as LNHDA and CDR2 as SQIVND (reference sequence). The CDR3, as DNA: TGTGCCAGTAGTATAGCCTCGGGACAGGGGGCCGAGCAGTACTTC. This encodes CASSIASGQGAEQYF.

Concerning this clone itself: Different DNA sequences within this sample yield the same CDR3. This chain joins TRBV7-2 and TRBJ1-4, with 9 bases lining up with TRBD1. V was pared by 3 bases and J by 8 bases, with 7 bases of the junction left unmatched. This CDR3 has 15 residues. Germline CDR1 and CDR2: SGHTA and FQGNSA. The CDR3 nucleotides are TGTGCCAGCAGCTTGCCGGGACAGGGAGAAGAAAAACTGTTTTTT. Its protein is CASSLPGQGEEKLFF.

The table lists this clone with a count of one. The V and J genes are TRBV18 and TRBJ1-1, with TRBD1 identical over 8 bases. CDR1 and CDR2 (germline): KGHSH, LQKENI. Trimming cost V 5 bases and J 4 bases; bases outside gene matches: 6. The CDR3 runs 14 residues. The CDR3 is CASSSDRGGTEAFF. CDR3 bases: TGTGCCAGCTCATCAGACAGGGGAGGCACTGAAGCTTTCTTT.